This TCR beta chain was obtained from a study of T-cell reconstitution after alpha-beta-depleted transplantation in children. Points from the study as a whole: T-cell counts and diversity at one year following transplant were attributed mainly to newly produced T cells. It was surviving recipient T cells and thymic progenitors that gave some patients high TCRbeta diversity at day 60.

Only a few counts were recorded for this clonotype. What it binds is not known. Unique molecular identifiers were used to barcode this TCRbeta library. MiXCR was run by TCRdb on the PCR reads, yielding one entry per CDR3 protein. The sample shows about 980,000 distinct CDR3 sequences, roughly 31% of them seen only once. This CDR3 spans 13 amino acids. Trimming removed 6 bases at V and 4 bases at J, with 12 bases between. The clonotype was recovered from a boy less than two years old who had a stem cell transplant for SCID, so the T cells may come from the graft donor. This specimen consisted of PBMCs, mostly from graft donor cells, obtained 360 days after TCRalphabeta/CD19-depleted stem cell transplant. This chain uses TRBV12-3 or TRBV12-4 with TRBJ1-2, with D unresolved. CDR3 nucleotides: TGTGCCAGCAGCCTTGGATTCGCCTATGGCTACACCTTC. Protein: CASSLGFAYGYTF.